A selection of T cell receptor beta chains follows, all from one sample in a study of T-cell memory formation after mild COVID-19. MiXCR, applied by TCRdb to the 5' RACE reads, yields one record per CDR3 protein. The table shows roughly 250,000 distinct CDR3 sequences, with 16% occurring only once. Sequenced: PBMCs or a T cell subset sorted from them (not recorded which). The receptors were gathered from a man between 18 and 29 years old who had mild COVID-19 (a few samples of this study predate the infection). Cell type and time point are not known. The CDR3 runs from the conserved cysteine through the conserved F or W. Fields, in order: V gene, J gene, D gene, clone size, CDR3 protein, CDR3 DNA. A D gene is named only where the DNA matches it firmly. Clone size, where shown, is once, few, many, or a class for clones that have expanded.

V gene: TRBV3-1; J gene: TRBJ1-4; D gene: .; clone size: .; CDR3 protein: CASSPLLGGGEKLFF; CDR3 DNA: TGTGCCAGCAGCCCTCTCTTGGGGGGGGGTGAAAAACTGTTTTTT
V gene: TRBV6-4; J gene: TRBJ2-1; D gene: TRBD1; clone size: .; CDR3 protein: CASSLQGDYNEQFF; CDR3 DNA: TGTGCCAGCAGTTTACAGGGGGACTACAATGAGCAGTTCTTC
V gene: TRBV7-2; J gene: TRBJ2-5; D gene: .; clone size: .; CDR3 protein: CASSLSAGEETQYF; CDR3 DNA: TGTGCCAGCAGCTTATCGGCAGGGGAAGAGACCCAGTACTTC
V gene: TRBV7-9; J gene: TRBJ1-5; D gene: .; clone size: .; CDR3 protein: CASSYEDHNQPQHF; CDR3 DNA: TGTGCCAGCAGCTATGAAGATCACAATCAGCCCCAGCATTTT
V gene: TRBV27; J gene: TRBJ1-1; D gene: .; clone size: few; CDR3 protein: CASKGVRNTEAFF; CDR3 DNA: TGTGCCAGCAAAGGGGTACGGAACACTGAAGCTTTCTTT
V gene: TRBV5-1; J gene: TRBJ2-5; D gene: .; clone size: .; CDR3 protein: CASSFVSGGVDRETQYF; CDR3 DNA: TGCGCCAGCAGCTTTGTCAGTGGGGGAGTCGATCGGGAGACACAGTACTTC
V gene: TRBV4-3; J gene: TRBJ1-2; D gene: TRBD1; clone size: .; CDR3 protein: CASSQVSGGNYGYTF; CDR3 DNA: TGCGCCAGCAGCCAAGTATCAGGGGGTAACTATGGCTACACCTTC
V gene: TRBV5-5; J gene: TRBJ2-5; D gene: .; clone size: few; CDR3 protein: CASSRTLDGAVETQYF; CDR3 DNA: TGTGCCAGCAGCCGAACACTGGACGGGGCGGTTGAGACCCAGTACTTC
V gene: TRBV9; J gene: TRBJ2-4; D gene: TRBD2; clone size: .; CDR3 protein: CASRGEGANIQYF; CDR3 DNA: TGTGCCAGCCGAGGGGAGGGAGCCAACATTCAGTACTTC
V gene: TRBV4-2; J gene: TRBJ2-5; D gene: .; clone size: few; CDR3 protein: CASSQDLLGETQYF; CDR3 DNA: TGTGCCAGCAGCCAAGACCTGTTGGGAGAGACCCAGTACTTC
V gene: TRBV29-1; J gene: TRBJ1-1; D gene: .; clone size: .; CDR3 protein: CSVESGQMNTEAFF; CDR3 DNA: TGCAGCGTTGAATCGGGTCAGATGAACACTGAAGCTTTCTTT
V gene: TRBV6-5; J gene: TRBJ2-3; D gene: .; clone size: few; CDR3 protein: CASSYNRDTDTQYF; CDR3 DNA: TGTGCCAGCAGTTACAACAGGGATACAGATACGCAGTATTTT
V gene: TRBV7-2; J gene: TRBJ2-3; D gene: .; clone size: few; CDR3 protein: CASSYLSSTQYF; CDR3 DNA: TGTGCCAGCAGCTACCTGAGCAGTACGCAGTATTTT
V gene: TRBV20-1; J gene: TRBJ1-1; D gene: .; clone size: many; CDR3 protein: CSAREGILTEAFF; CDR3 DNA: TGCAGTGCTAGAGAAGGTATATTAACTGAAGCTTTCTTT
V gene: TRBV29-1; J gene: TRBJ2-7; D gene: .; clone size: .; CDR3 protein: CSGVFGVYEQYF; CDR3 DNA: TGCAGCGGGGTTTTCGGAGTCTACGAGCAGTACTTC
V gene: TRBV12-3/TRBV12-4; J gene: TRBJ2-3; D gene: TRBD1; clone size: .; CDR3 protein: CASSLEGQGTDTQYF; CDR3 DNA: TGTGCCAGCAGTTTGGAGGGACAGGGCACAGATACGCAGTATTTT
V gene: TRBV29-1; J gene: TRBJ2-1; D gene: TRBD1; clone size: .; CDR3 protein: CSAPDRGNQFF; CDR3 DNA: TGCAGCGCTCCCGACAGGGGCAATCAGTTCTTC
V gene: TRBV4-3; J gene: TRBJ2-3; D gene: TRBD1; clone size: .; CDR3 protein: CASSQTGVGKDTQYF; CDR3 DNA: TGCGCCAGCAGCCAGACAGGGGTGGGGAAGGATACGCAGTATTTT
V gene: TRBV7-9; J gene: TRBJ1-6; D gene: .; clone size: .; CDR3 protein: CASSWSVSNLHF; CDR3 DNA: TGTGCCAGCAGCTGGTCGGTCTCTAACCTCCACTTT
V gene: TRBV12-3/TRBV12-4; J gene: TRBJ2-3; D gene: .; clone size: few; CDR3 protein: CASSFWGGAADTQYF; CDR3 DNA: TGTGCCAGCAGTTTCTGGGGCGGGGCTGCAGATACGCAGTATTTT